The TCR beta chain under discussion was sequenced for a study of identical twins' blood T cells. TCRdb re-analysed the 5' RACE reads in MiXCR, keeping a single row per CDR3 protein. The sample has around 1,200 distinct CDR3 sequences, roughly 84% seen once. The V gene lost 3 bases and the J gene lost 4 bases, with 9 bases spanning the gap. This CDR3 spans 14 amino acids. Germline V gene lookup returns CDR1 MDHEN and CDR2 SYDVKM. The rearrangement uses TRBV28 and TRBJ2-2; D is possibly TRBD1 (5 bases). Sequencing was performed on PBMCs. The receptor comes from a woman aged 18-49 years in good health. This CDR3 reads CASSLQDITGELFF. In DNA form, the CDR3 reads TGTGCCAGCAGTTTGCAGGACATCACCGGGGAGCTGTTTTTT.